This is a list of T cell receptor beta chains from one sample in a study of post-analysis software for immune sequencing data. Using its own MiXCR run on the PCR reads, TCRdb lists one record per CDR3 protein. The sample carries 800,000 to 950,000 distinct CDR3 sequences, under 70% recorded once. The material sequenced was blood. The receptors were gathered from a girl aged 5-17 years with multiple sclerosis. The CDR3 runs from the conserved cysteine through the conserved F or W. Each record gives: CDR3 DNA, CDR3 protein, D gene, J gene, V gene, clone size, CDR3 length. A D gene is named only where the DNA matches it firmly. Some rows mark clone size as missing; the rest say once, few, many or name a class of expanded clone.

cdr3_nt: TGCAGTGCGGACCTGGAGGGGGGCACACACACAGATACGCAGTATTTT; cdr3_aa: CSADLEGGTHTDTQYF; d_call: -; j_call: TRBJ2-3; v_call: TRBV20-1; clone_size: few; cdr3_length: 16
cdr3_nt: TGCAGCGTTCTTTGGTGGGATACGCAGTATTTT; cdr3_aa: CSVLWWDTQYF; d_call: -; j_call: TRBJ2-3; v_call: TRBV29-1; clone_size: few; cdr3_length: 11
cdr3_nt: TGCAGTGCTAGTCCGGGAGCCCACGAGCAGTACTTC; cdr3_aa: CSASPGAHEQYF; d_call: -; j_call: TRBJ2-7; v_call: TRBV20-1; clone_size: -; cdr3_length: 12
cdr3_nt: TGTGCCAGCAGTTTAGGATTTCCCAAGACCCAGTACTTC; cdr3_aa: CASSLGFPKTQYF; d_call: -; j_call: TRBJ2-5; v_call: TRBV12-3/TRBV12-4; clone_size: few; cdr3_length: 13
cdr3_nt: TGTGCCTCCAGTCGGGGGGCACCGAATACGCAGTATTTT; cdr3_aa: CASSRGAPNTQYF; d_call: -; j_call: TRBJ2-3; v_call: TRBV10-3; clone_size: -; cdr3_length: 13
cdr3_nt: TGTGCCAGCAGCCTATACCCGACAGGGTCCGATGGGACCCAGTACTTC; cdr3_aa: CASSLYPTGSDGTQYF; d_call: TRBD1; j_call: TRBJ2-5; v_call: TRBV7-3; clone_size: -; cdr3_length: 16
cdr3_nt: TGCAGTGCTAGAGACGAGCGGGAGGGCATCTACGAGCAGTACTTC; cdr3_aa: CSARDEREGIYEQYF; d_call: TRBD2; j_call: TRBJ2-7; v_call: TRBV20-1; clone_size: -; cdr3_length: 15
cdr3_nt: TGTGCCAGCAGTGACGCACAAGGCTACGAGCAGTACTTC; cdr3_aa: CASSDAQGYEQYF; d_call: -; j_call: TRBJ2-7; v_call: TRBV25-1; clone_size: few; cdr3_length: 13
cdr3_nt: TGTGCCAGCAGTTTCTCCCCCGACAGGGGGGGGAATCAGCCCCAGCATTTT; cdr3_aa: CASSFSPDRGGNQPQHF; d_call: TRBD1; j_call: TRBJ1-5; v_call: TRBV27; clone_size: -; cdr3_length: 17
cdr3_nt: TGTGCCAGCAGCCCATGGACAAATCGGGACTACGAGCAGTACTTC; cdr3_aa: CASSPWTNRDYEQYF; d_call: -; j_call: TRBJ2-7; v_call: TRBV7-9; clone_size: -; cdr3_length: 15
cdr3_nt: TGCAGTGCTGTCTGGGGAGAACCGAACACTGAAGCTTTCTTT; cdr3_aa: CSAVWGEPNTEAFF; d_call: -; j_call: TRBJ1-1; v_call: TRBV20-1; clone_size: -; cdr3_length: 14
cdr3_nt: TGTGCCAGCAGTGACTCCCCCCTAGCGGGAGATGTACCCGGGGCCAACGTCCTGACTTTC; cdr3_aa: CASSDSPLAGDVPGANVLTF; d_call: TRBD2; j_call: TRBJ2-6; v_call: TRBV6-4; clone_size: -; cdr3_length: 20
cdr3_nt: TGTGCCAGCAGACCCAGACACTCACACGGGGAGCTGTTTTTT; cdr3_aa: CASRPRHSHGELFF; d_call: -; j_call: TRBJ2-2; v_call: TRBV6-5; clone_size: -; cdr3_length: 14
cdr3_nt: TGTGCCAGCAGCCTTGGGACAGAAAAACTGTTTTTT; cdr3_aa: CASSLGTEKLFF; d_call: -; j_call: TRBJ1-4; v_call: TRBV3-1; clone_size: few; cdr3_length: 12
cdr3_nt: TGTGCCAGCAGGTGGACAGGTGACAATCAGCCCCAGCATTTT; cdr3_aa: CASRWTGDNQPQHF; d_call: TRBD1; j_call: TRBJ1-5; v_call: TRBV6-6; clone_size: few; cdr3_length: 14